This TCR beta chain stems from a study of regulatory T cells in long-lasting Graves disease. The overall study: Antithyroid drugs had been taken by newly diagnosed Graves' patients for under 3 months. The study, taken as a whole, reports: Patients with persistent Graves' had lower TCR diversity than newly diagnosed patients. Persistent cases favored TRBV28, TRBJ1-2 and TRBJ2-5.

The V end was cut by 1 base, the J end by 6 bases, with 16 bases between. Per germline, CDR1 SGHNT and CDR2 YENEEA. The CDR3 contains 15 residues. Arm-PCR with iRepertoire HTBI primers amplified the CDR3 regions for these TCR beta libraries. Authors' methods: Overall, samples carried approximately 60 TRBV and 14 TRBJ segments. One entry per CDR3 protein results from TCRdb running MiXCR on the multiplex PCR reads. TCRdb, not the original authors, processed these V and J calls. This sample yields some 230,000 distinct CDR3 sequences, of which about a sixth are seen a single time; over 20% belongs to the top ten. This clonotype was counted ten times or more. No antigen is known for it. The time point denotes: newly diagnosed GD, antithyroid drugs for less than 3 months. PBMCs provided the RNA from which the TCR library was made.

The receptor was isolated from a female donor with Graves disease. This chain links TRBV11-3 with TRBJ2-7, with a weak D call TRBD1 (6 bases). This specimen was peripheral blood mononuclear cells (PBMCs), taken at new diagnosis, from a patient treated with antithyroid drugs. CDR3 sequence (DNA): TGTGCCAGCAGCTTAGGTGCAGGGGCGGACCTCGAGCAGTACTTC. It translates to CASSLGAGADLEQYF.